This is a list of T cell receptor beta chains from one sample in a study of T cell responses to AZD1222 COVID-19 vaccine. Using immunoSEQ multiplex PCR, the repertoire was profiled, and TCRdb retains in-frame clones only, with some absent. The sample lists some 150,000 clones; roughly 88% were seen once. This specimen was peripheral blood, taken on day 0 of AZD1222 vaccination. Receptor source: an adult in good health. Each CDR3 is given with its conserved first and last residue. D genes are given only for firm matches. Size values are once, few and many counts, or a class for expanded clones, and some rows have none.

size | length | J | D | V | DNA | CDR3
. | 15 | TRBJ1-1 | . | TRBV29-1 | TGCAGCGTTGAAGAGTTTATTAGTCTGAACACTGAAGCTTTCTTT | CSVEEFISLNTEAFF
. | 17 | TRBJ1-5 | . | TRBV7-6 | TGTGCCAGCAGCTTAGGCTCGACTCAGAGTAGCAATCAGCCCCAGCATTTT | CASSLGSTQSSNQPQHF
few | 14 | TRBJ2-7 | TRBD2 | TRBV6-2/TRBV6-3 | TGTGCCAGCAGTTACAGTGCGGGAGTCTACGAGCAGTACTTC | CASSYSAGVYEQYF
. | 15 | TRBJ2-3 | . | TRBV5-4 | TGTGCCAGCAGCCAGTCAATGGCCGGCACAGATACGCAGTATTTT | CASSQSMAGTDTQYF
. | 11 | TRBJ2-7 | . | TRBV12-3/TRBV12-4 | TGTGCCAGCAGTTTTGGGCCCGAGCAGTACTTC | CASSFGPEQYF
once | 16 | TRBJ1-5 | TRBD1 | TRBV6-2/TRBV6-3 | TGTGCCAGCAGTTACTCCGGGACAGGGGCCAATCAGCCCCAGCATTTT | CASSYSGTGANQPQHF
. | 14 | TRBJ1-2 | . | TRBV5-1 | TGCGCCAGCAGCTTGGCCACGGGGACCGGCAGCTACACCTTC | CASSLATGTGSYTF
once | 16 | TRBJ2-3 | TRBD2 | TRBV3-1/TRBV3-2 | TGTGCCAGCAGCCAGAAAGCGGGAGGGGGGGCAGATACGCAGTATTTT | CASSQKAGGGADTQYF
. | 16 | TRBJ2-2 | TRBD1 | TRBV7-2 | TGTGCCAGCAGCTTGAGTGGGACAGGGAACACCGGGGAGCTGTTTTTT | CASSLSGTGNTGELFF
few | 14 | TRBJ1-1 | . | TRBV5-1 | TGCGCCAGCAGCTGGGACGGACCGAACACTGAAGCTTTCTTT | CASSWDGPNTEAFF
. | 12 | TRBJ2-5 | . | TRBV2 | TGTGCCAGCAGTGCAGGCCCTGGGGCCCAGTACTTC | CASSAGPGAQYF
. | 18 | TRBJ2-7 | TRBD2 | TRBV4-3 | TGCGCCAGCAGCCAAGATTGGGGACTAGCGGGAGCGGGGTACGAGCAGTACTTC | CASSQDWGLAGAGYEQYF
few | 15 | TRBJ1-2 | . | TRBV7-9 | TGTGCCAGCAGCGACCGGGACGGATCTAACTATGGCTACACCTTC | CASSDRDGSNYGYTF
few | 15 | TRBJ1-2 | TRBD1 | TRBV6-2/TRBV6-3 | TGTGCCAGCAGTTACCCCGACAGGGCTCGGAATGGCTACACCTTC | CASSYPDRARNGYTF
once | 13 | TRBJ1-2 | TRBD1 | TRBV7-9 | TGTGCCAGCAGCTTAGGACAGGGATATGGCTACACCTTC | CASSLGQGYGYTF
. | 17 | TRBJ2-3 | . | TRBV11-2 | TGTGCCAGCAGCTTAAGGATTTCGCGGGTCCCCACAGATACGCAGTATTTT | CASSLRISRVPTDTQYF
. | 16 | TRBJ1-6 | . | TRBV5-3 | TGTGCCAGAAGCTTGAGGGTGCGTTCCTATAATTCACCCCTCCACTTT | CARSLRVRSYNSPLHF
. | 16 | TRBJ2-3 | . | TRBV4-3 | TGCGCCAGCAGCCAAGGGGTAGCGACCAGCACAGATACGCAGTATTTT | CASSQGVATSTDTQYF
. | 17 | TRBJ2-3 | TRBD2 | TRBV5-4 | TGTGCCAGCAGCTTAGGACTAGCGGGAGCTTCCACAGATACGCAGTATTTT | CASSLGLAGASTDTQYF
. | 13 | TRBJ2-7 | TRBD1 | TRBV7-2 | TGTGCCAGCAGCAAGGACAGGGGATACGAGCAGTACTTC | CASSKDRGYEQYF
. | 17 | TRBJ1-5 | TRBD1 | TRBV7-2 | TGTGCCAGCAGCTTAGGTGGGACAGCCTTCCCGAATCAGCCCCAGCATTTT | CASSLGGTAFPNQPQHF
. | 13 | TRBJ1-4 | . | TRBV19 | TGTGCCAGTAGTATAGCTGCTAATGAAAAACTGTTTTTT | CASSIAANEKLFF
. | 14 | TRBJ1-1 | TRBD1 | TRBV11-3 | TGTGCCAGCAGCTTGAGGACAGGGAGGACTGAAGCTTTCTTT | CASSLRTGRTEAFF
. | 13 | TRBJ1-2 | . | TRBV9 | TGTGCCAGCAGCCCAACGGATACCTATGGCTACACCTTC | CASSPTDTYGYTF
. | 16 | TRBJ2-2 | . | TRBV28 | TGTGCCAGCAGTCAGACGATCCGCCGGAACACCGGGGAGCTGTTTTTT | CASSQTIRRNTGELFF
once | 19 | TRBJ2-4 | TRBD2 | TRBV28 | TGTGCCAGCAGTTTATTTCGGGACTACCGAGGCGGTGTCAAAAACATTCAGTACTTC | CASSLFRDYRGGVKNIQYF
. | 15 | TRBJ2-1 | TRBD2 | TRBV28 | TGTGCCAGCAGTTTGTTGACTAGCAGATACAATGAGCAGTTCTTC | CASSLLTSRYNEQFF
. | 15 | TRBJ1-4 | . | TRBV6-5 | TGTGCCAGCAGTTACTCGGGGGTGGGGCTTGGAAAACTGTTTTTT | CASSYSGVGLGKLFF
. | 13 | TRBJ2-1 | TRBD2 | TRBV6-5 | TGTGCCAGCAAGGGACTAGCGGGAAATGAGCAGTTCTTC | CASKGLAGNEQFF
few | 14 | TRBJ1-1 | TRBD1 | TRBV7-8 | TGTGCCAGCAGCTTAGCGCAAGGGGGCGCGGGTGCTTTCTTT | CASSLAQGGAGAFF
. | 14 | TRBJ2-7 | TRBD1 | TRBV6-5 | TGTGCCAGCAGATTTCCGGGACAGAACTACGAGCAGTACTTC | CASRFPGQNYEQYF
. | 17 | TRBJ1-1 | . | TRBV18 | TGTGCCAGCTCACCACGACAGGAGCCTACGGTGAGCACTGAAGCTTTCTTT | CASSPRQEPTVSTEAFF
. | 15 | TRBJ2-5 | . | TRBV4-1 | TGCGCCAGCAGCTTAGGGAGAAGCGGGCAAGAGACCCAGTACTTC | CASSLGRSGQETQYF
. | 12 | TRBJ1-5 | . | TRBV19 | TGTGCAATTGGGCAGGGCAATCAGCCCCAGCATTTT | CAIGQGNQPQHF
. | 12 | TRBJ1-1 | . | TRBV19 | TGTGCCAGTAGTGTAACAGGGAGGGGAGCTTTCTTT | CASSVTGRGAFF
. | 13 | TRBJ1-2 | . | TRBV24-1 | TGTGCCACCAGTGAGGGGGGGGTCGCTGGCTACACCTTC | CATSEGGVAGYTF
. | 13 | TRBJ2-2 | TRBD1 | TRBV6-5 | TGTGCCAGCAGCCCACAGGGGCGCGGGGAGCTGTTTTTT | CASSPQGRGELFF
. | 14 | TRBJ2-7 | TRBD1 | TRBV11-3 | TGTGCCAGCAGCGGGAGGACAGGGGATGGCGAGCAGTACTTC | CASSGRTGDGEQYF
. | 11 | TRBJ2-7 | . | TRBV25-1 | TGTGCCAGCAGGGGAGGTTTCGAGCAGTACTTC | CASRGGFEQYF
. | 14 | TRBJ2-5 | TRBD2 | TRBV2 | TGTGCCAGCAGTGAAGCGCTTCGGGAGGGAGCCCGTAACTTC | CASSEALREGARNF
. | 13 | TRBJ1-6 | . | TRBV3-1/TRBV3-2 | TGTGCCAGCAGCCATGCGACGACCTCACCCCTCCACTTT | CASSHATTSPLHF
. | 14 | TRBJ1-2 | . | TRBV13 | TGTGCCAGCAGCTTAGGCGCGGACATCTATGGCTACACCTTC | CASSLGADIYGYTF
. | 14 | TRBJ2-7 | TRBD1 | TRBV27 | TGTGCCAGCAGTTTCGTGAGGGGGCAATACGAGCAGTACTTC | CASSFVRGQYEQYF
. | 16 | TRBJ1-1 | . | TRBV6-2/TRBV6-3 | TGTGCCAGCAGTCGTAGACAGCTTGACATGAACACTGAAGCTTTCTTT | CASSRRQLDMNTEAFF
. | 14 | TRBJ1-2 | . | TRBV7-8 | TGTGCCAGCAGTTTGGAGAGAGCTAACTATGGCTACACCTTC | CASSLERANYGYTF
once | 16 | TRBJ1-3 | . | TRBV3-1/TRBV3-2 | TGTGCCAGCAGCCCTAGCAGCACCCTCTCTGGAAACACCATATATTTT | CASSPSSTLSGNTIYF
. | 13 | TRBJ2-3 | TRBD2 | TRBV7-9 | TGTGCCAGCAGCTGGGGACTAACAGATACGCAGTATTTT | CASSWGLTDTQYF
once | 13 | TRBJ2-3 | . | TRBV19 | TGTGCCAGTAGAGTCGTGGGCACAGATACGCAGTATTTT | CASRVVGTDTQYF
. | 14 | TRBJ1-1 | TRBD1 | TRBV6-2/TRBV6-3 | TGTGCCAGCAGTTACTCGACAGGGCGGACTGAAGCTTTCTTT | CASSYSTGRTEAFF
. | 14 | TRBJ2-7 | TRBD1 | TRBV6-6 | TGTGCCAGCAGTTACCTCGGGACAGCTGGCGAGCAGTACTTC | CASSYLGTAGEQYF
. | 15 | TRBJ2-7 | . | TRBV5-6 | TGTGCCAGCAGCATGCCAGGGATGGGGACCTACGAGCAGTACTTC | CASSMPGMGTYEQYF
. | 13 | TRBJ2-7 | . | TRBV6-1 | TGTGCCAGCAGTGAAAGCCGGTTAATCGAGCAGTACTTC | CASSESRLIEQYF
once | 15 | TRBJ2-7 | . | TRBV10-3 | TGTGCCATCAGTGGAACCAGCCTTTTATCCTACGAGCAGTACTTC | CAISGTSLLSYEQYF
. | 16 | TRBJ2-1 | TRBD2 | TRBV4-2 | TGTGCCAGCAGCCAAGATAGGAAACTAGCGGACAATGAGCAGTTCTTC | CASSQDRKLADNEQFF